The 18 T cell receptor beta chains given below trace back to one sample, sequenced in a study of Graves' ophthalmopathy and Graves' hyperthyroidism (dated 2018 in TCRdb). The listed sequencing device is Illumina HiSeq 2000. For repertoire sequencing, the TCR beta CDR3 regions were amplified from RNA transcripts. A first-round RT-PCR used HTBI primers with the Qiagen OneStep RT-PCR kit, followed by a second-round multiplex PCR, size selection and purification. The raw public reads went through TCRdb reprocessing: fastp at Q25, MiXCR clone calling, in-frame beta chains kept. Each entry merges the rows of one CDR3 protein and shows their most common DNA and genes. The sample contains 900,000 to 1,200,000 distinct CDR3 sequences, about 36% of them found a single time. The ten largest account for roughly 11% of the sample. Sequenced: peripheral blood or thyroid tissue (not recorded which). The receptors derive from an adult man with Graves' hyperthyroidism.

This clonotype was counted at least ten times. V is TRBV14 and J is TRBJ2-7; TRBD1 matches 7 bases. Germline V lookup: CDR1 SGHDN, CDR2 FVKESK. The CDR3 consists of 13 residues. Trimming removed 3 bases from V and 3 bases from J; junction bases left unmatched: 2. The CDR3 protein is CASSHAGGYEQYF. CDR3 nucleotides: TGTGCCAGCAGCCACGCAGGGGGCTACGAGCAGTACTTC. The whole variable domain, filled in from reference TRBV14 and TRBJ2-7, reads EAGVTQFPSHSVIEKGQTVTLRCDPISGHDNLYWYRRVMGKEIKFLLHFVKESKQDESGMPNNRFLAERTGGTYSTLKVQPAELEDSGVYFCASSHAGGYEQYFGPGTRLTVT.

This clonotype was seen many times. J is TRBJ2-5 and V is TRBV4-1; 7 nucleotides line up with TRBD2. The CDR3 sequence is 16 residues long. The germline gives CDR1 MGHRA, CDR2 YSYEKL. The V and J ends lost 1 base and 5 bases, in that order; junction bases with no gene match: 10. CDR3 nucleotides: TGCGCCAGCAGCCAAGGTGGGAGGGTATCGGGGGAGACCCAGTACTTC. Encoded protein: CASSQGGRVSGETQYF.

The chain employs TRBV29-1 and TRBJ2-5; 8 bases fit TRBD1. V lost 7 bases, J lost 4 bases, and 11 bases stayed unmatched. The CDR3 length is 14 residues. Germline CDR1 and CDR2: SQVTM and ANQGSEA. CDR3 loop: CSGRRGRPGETQYF. Here the CDR3 DNA reads TGCAGCGGGCGCAGGGGGCGACCGGGAGAGACCCAGTACTTC.

This clonotype was seen more than once but under ten times. This chain uses TRBV24-1 with TRBJ2-2; no reliable D call. Trimming pared 12 bases from V and 5 bases from J, leaving 21 bases between. The germline CDR1 and CDR2 sequences are KGHDR and SFDVKD. The CDR3 is 15 residues long. The CDR3 DNA follows: TGTGCCTCAGCCCCAGCGTCACTTTCTACCGGGGAGCTGTTTTTT. Its translation is CASAPASLSTGELFF.

V and J are TRBV24-1 and TRBJ2-7; D unclear. Trimming took off 1 base at V and 7 bases at J, with 13 bases between the two ends. This CDR3 has 14 residues. Germline assignment: CDR1 KGHDR and CDR2 SFDVKD. DNA of the CDR3: TGTGCCACCAGTGATTTCCCGAACTACAATGAGCAGTACTTC. This translates into CATSDFPNYNEQYF.

This clonotype appeared many times. J is TRBJ2-7 and V is TRBV5-1; TRBD1 is a possible D gene (6 bases). Germline V gene sequence: CDR1 SGHRS, CDR2 YFSETQ. V was trimmed by 7 bases and J by 0 bases, leaving 14 bases between them. The CDR3 totals 14 residues. CDR3 in amino acids: CASRSRTASYEQYF. As DNA, the CDR3 is TGCGCCAGCCGCTCCCGGACAGCCTCCTACGAGCAGTACTTC.

The J gene is TRBJ1-2, the V gene TRBV20-1, with D maybe TRBD1 (5 bases). Germline V lookup: CDR1 DFQATT, CDR2 SNEGSKA (reference sequence). The ends were cut back, 3 bases at V and 6 bases at J, with 32 bases in the middle. CDR3 length equals 19 residues. CDR3 DNA: TGCAGTGCTAGCCATTCTTCGACGGGGAACACTTCCGGGGACGATGGCTACACCTTC. It translates to CSASHSSTGNTSGDDGYTF.

This clonotype was seen many times. V is TRBV2 and J is TRBJ1-4; D gene unclear. Looked up from germline, CDR1 is SNHLY and CDR2 is FYNNEI. The CDR3 spans 13 residues. Between the trimmed V and J ends, which lost 6 bases and 5 bases, there was a span of 10 bases. DNA for the CDR3: TGTGCCAGCAGACCAACTCTCAATGAAAAACTGTTTTTT. This translates into CASRPTLNEKLFF.

CDR3 in amino acids: CSVGGAGEGTEAFF. In DNA form, the CDR3 reads TGCAGCGTTGGTGGGGCAGGGGAAGGGACTGAAGCTTTCTTT. This chain uses TRBV29-1 with TRBJ1-1; maybe TRBD1 (6 bases). Per the germline V gene, CDR1 is SQVTM and CDR2 is ANQGSEA. The CDR3 has 14 residues. Between the trimmed V and J ends, which lost 4 bases and 5 bases, there was a span of 17 bases. The variable domain in full, completed from reference TRBV29-1 and TRBJ1-1, reads SAVISQKPSRDICQRGTSLTIQCQVDSQVTMMFWYRQQPGQSLTLIATANQGSEATYESGFVIDKFPISRPNLTFSTLTVSNMSPEDSSIYLCSVGGAGEGTEAFFGQGTRLTVV.

This clonotype was seen many times. This chain connects TRBV29-1 to TRBJ2-7; no definite D call. Trimming cost V 8 bases and J 5 bases, with 13 bases left between them. Germline V CDR1 and CDR2: SQVTM, ANQGSEA. The CDR3 is 11 amino acids. The CDR3 spells CSTERDHEQYF. The CDR3 nucleotides are TGCAGCACGGAAAGGGATCACGAGCAGTACTTC.

This chain links TRBV24-1 with TRBJ1-5, with 9 bases matching TRBD1. Germline V gives CDR1 KGHDR, CDR2 SFDVKD. After removal of 4 bases from V and 5 bases from J, the junction contained 8 bases not matched to a gene. The CDR3 is 16 residues long. CDR3 loop: CATSEAGTGRHQPQHF. The CDR3 nucleotides are TGTGCCACCAGTGAGGCCGGGACAGGGAGGCATCAGCCCCAGCATTTT.

In regard to this clonotype: This could be a read error, since a much larger clone is one nucleotide away. V and J are TRBV19 and TRBJ1-5, with D unresolved. This CDR3 region has 15 residues. Germline assignment: CDR1 LNHDA and CDR2 SQIVND (reference sequence). This CDR3 is CATLPEPNLNQPPHF. CDR3 in DNA: TGTGCCACCCTTCCCGAACCAAACCTCAATCAGCCCCCGCATTTT.

The chain links TRBV28 to TRBJ2-7; D uncertain. The V gene lost 6 bases and the J gene lost 6 bases, with 15 bases spanning the gap. Germline values: CDR1 MDHEN, CDR2 SYDVKM. The CDR3 runs 13 residues. CDR3 in amino acids: CASSLFVGPEQYF. The CDR3 DNA sequence: TGTGCCAGCAGCCTCTTCGTAGGTCCCGAGCAGTACTTC.

This clonotype was recorded many times. The chain has TRBV7-7 and TRBJ2-5; 7 bases map to TRBD2. V was clipped by 1 base and J by 5 bases; unmatched bases: 10. CDR3 length: 16 amino acids. Germline CDR1 reads SSHAT; CDR2 reads FNYEAQ (reference sequence). The CDR3 loop is CASSLGGGAGGETQYF. As DNA, the CDR3 is TGTGCCAGCAGCTTAGGTGGCGGGGCCGGGGGGGAGACCCAGTACTTC.

The CDR3: CASSLETLAPYF. The CDR3, as DNA: TGTGCCAGCAGTCTAGAGACACTGGCTCCGTACTTC. The gene calls are TRBV7-2 and TRBJ2-7; D remains ambiguous. The CDR3 contains 12 residues. Germline V gene data show CDR1 as SGHTA and CDR2 as FQGNSA. The germline V and J ends were trimmed by 6 bases and 12 bases, with 18 bases remaining between them.

The V and J genes are TRBV10-3 and TRBJ2-2, with a tentative D call TRBD1 (5 bases). CDR3 size: 14 residues. Between the trimmed V and J ends, which lost 6 bases and 3 bases, there was a span of 11 bases. Germline V CDR1 and CDR2: ENHRY, SYGVKD. The CDR3 sequence: CAISRVSDTGELFF. In DNA, the CDR3 is TGTGCCATCAGCAGGGTTTCGGACACCGGGGAGCTGTTTTTT.

This clonotype was detected ten times or more. The CDR3 DNA is TGTGCCAGCAGCCAAGGATTGTCAGAGACCCAGTACTTC. It codes for CASSQGLSETQYF. V is TRBV7-8 and J is TRBJ2-5; no firm D call. The V end was cut by 5 bases, the J end by 4 bases, with 11 bases between. Germline CDR1 is SGHVS and CDR2 is FQNEAQ. This CDR3 has 13 amino acids.

The chain joins TRBV30 to TRBJ1-2; D gene ambiguous. CDR3 size: 13 residues. Germline CDR1 and CDR2: GTSNPN and SVGIG (reference sequence). V was shortened by 6 bases and J by 7 bases, with 18 bases between the two germline ends. The CDR3: CACETGGLVGYTF. CDR3 nucleotide sequence: TGTGCCTGCGAGACTGGAGGGTTGGTTGGCTACACCTTC. The full variable domain, its missing parts supplied by reference TRBV30 and TRBJ1-2, is SQTIHQWPATLVQPVGSPLSLECTVEGTSNPNLYWYRQAAGRGLQLLFYSVGIGQISSEVPQNLSASRPQDRQFILSSKKLLLSDSGFYLCACETGGLVGYTFGSGTRLTVV.